This T cell receptor beta chain was captured by sequencing in a study of metastatic and nonmetastatic thyroid tumors (TCRdb year 2020). Regarding the study in general: Repertoires from peripheral blood and from tumor or nodule tissue samples of malignant and benign thyroid patients were compared.

No patient had received any treatment before thyroid surgery. Using T-cell receptor beta sequencing, the researchers looked back retrospectively at clinical samples from patients, gathered between about 2011 and 2019. This clone was seen a single time. Its antigen is still unknown. Base qualities are not recorded, but no much larger clone differs from it by a single base. One read alone provides weak support. The germline V gene (reference sequence) sets CDR1 to DFQATT and CDR2 to SNEGSKA. Counted from cysteine to phenylalanine, this CDR3 has 14 amino acids. Only the CDR3 part of the read is kept: 42 bases, read in frame from the first base. The germline V end is reduced by 5 bases and the J end by 5 bases; junction bases left unmatched: 12. The investigation overall reported the following: In both blood and tumor samples, TCR beta diversity was reported to be significantly higher in malignant tumors than in benign nodules.

Library prep was done by PCR. This sample was sequenced with an Illumina HiSeq 4000. High-throughput sequencing was used to profile the CDR3 region of the TCR beta-chain in every patient. Per the original workflow: CDR3 differences across clinicopathological groups were used to build a classifier for discriminating distant-metastatic papillary thyroid cancer patients. Repertoire diversity was assessed with the Shannon index, and tumor-blood repertoire similarity with the Morisita-Horn index. Using fastp at Q25 and MiXCR, TCRdb reprocessed the public reads and kept productive beta chains. The V and J calls shown here were made by TCRdb, not taken from the authors' results. The sample table lists tens of thousands of clones, approximately 22% of them with a count of one. About 6% of the sample is held by the ten biggest clonotypes.

The rearranged chain carries TRBV20-1 and TRBJ2-7, with 7 bases in between that match TRBD1. This sequence was found in a female donor with papillary thyroid cancer or a benign thyroid nodule (not recorded which). Some clones in this sample may be carry-over from other donors' samples. Sequences were obtained from tumor tissue. In nucleotides, the sequence is TGCAGTGCTTTCTCCTGGACAGGAGGCAACGAGCAGTACTTC. It is translated as CSAFSWTGGNEQYF.